The T cell receptor (beta chain) under discussion was sequenced for a study of T cell clonotyping in hematopoietic cell transplantation. Background on the study: Recipient samples before transplant were obtained post-cytoreduction. Whole-study results and caveats: Graft donor and pretransplant recipient Inverse Simpson Index values predicted broader posttransplant TCR diversity. Pathologically expanded recipient clonotypes increased progressively from day 30 to day 180 as diversity fell.

There are 15 residues in the CDR3. Germline CDR1 reads SGHAT; CDR2 reads FQDESV (reference sequence). V was pared by 2 bases and J by 3 bases, with 14 bases between. Time point in this sample: recipient sample about 28 days before transplant, after cytoreduction. Recipient blood drawn about 28 days pretransplant and days 30, 100, 180 after. Only a few counts were recorded for this clone. The antigen remains unidentified. The data were produced by immunoSEQ multiplex PCR, yet TCRdb's version contains in-frame clones alone and is incomplete. Among roughly 49,000 clones listed, under 90% were seen once. The chain recombines TRBV11-1 with TRBJ2-7; possible D gene TRBD1, 6 bases. The origin of this receptor is a man aged 60 to 75 with biphenotypic leukemia. Some clones in this sample may be carry-over from other donors' samples. Sequencing used peripheral blood mononuclear cells, obtained before stem cell transplant. The CDR3 DNA is TGTGCCAGCAGCTTACTACAGGGTCCCTACTACGAGCAGTACTTC. As protein: CASSLLQGPYYEQYF.